These 4 T cell receptor beta chains share one sample of origin, sequenced in a study of CD8+ T cells in alopecia areata. RNA, once extracted, was reverse transcribed into cDNA for use as the sequencing template. Clones were read by immunoSEQ multiplex PCR, and TCRdb kept only the in-frame ones, dropping some. Of over 100,000 clones in the sample, roughly 55% were seen once. Treatment specified: oral pan-JAK inhibitor, 5-10 mg twice daily. Sequencing used CD8+ T cells sorted from blood, obtained at week 24, from a patient treated with tofacitinib. The receptors derive from a human donor with alopecia areata.

J is TRBJ2-2 and V is TRBV29-1, with 7 bases identical to TRBD1. The CDR3 sequence is 14 residues long. Germline V gene lookup returns CDR1 SQVTM and CDR2 ANQGSEA. Unmatched junction bases numbered 4, after V lost 6 bases and J lost 0 bases. This CDR3 reads CSVGDRSNTGELFF. The CDR3 region has the DNA TGCAGCGTCGGGGACAGATCGAACACCGGGGAGCTGTTTTTT.

This clone was detected many times. CDR3 sequence (DNA): TGTGCCAGCAGTGACTCGGCTAGCGGGGCCACAGATACGCAGTATTTT. It translates to CASSDSASGATDTQYF. V is TRBV6-4 and J is TRBJ2-3, with TRBD2 identical over 9 bases. Germline CDR1 and CDR2: MRHNA and SNTAGT. The CDR3 has 16 amino acids. J was trimmed by 2 bases and V by 0 bases; bases with no gene match: 3.

This clone has just a few counts. The chain carries TRBV30 and TRBJ2-5, with 9 bases matching TRBD1. CDR1 GTSNPN and CDR2 SVGIG come from the germline V gene (reference sequence). This CDR3 comprises 16 residues. V lost 0 bases to trimming and J lost 4 bases; unmatched junction nucleotides: 9. The CDR3 reads CAWSVPPGQGRETQYF. As DNA, the CDR3 is TGTGCCTGGAGTGTTCCTCCGGGACAGGGCAGAGAGACCCAGTACTTC.

This clone was seen only a few times. Other DNA sequences in this specimen translate into the identical CDR3. The chain couples TRBV30 to TRBJ1-1, with D possibly being TRBD1 (5 bases). Germline V CDR1 and CDR2: GTSNPN, SVGIG (reference sequence). This CDR3 spans 13 amino acids. V was cut by 2 bases and J by 1 base, with 8 bases left in between. The CDR3 sequence: CAWSRDRNTEAFF. The CDR3, as DNA: TGTGCCTGGAGTAGGGACCGGAACACTGAAGCTTTCTTT.